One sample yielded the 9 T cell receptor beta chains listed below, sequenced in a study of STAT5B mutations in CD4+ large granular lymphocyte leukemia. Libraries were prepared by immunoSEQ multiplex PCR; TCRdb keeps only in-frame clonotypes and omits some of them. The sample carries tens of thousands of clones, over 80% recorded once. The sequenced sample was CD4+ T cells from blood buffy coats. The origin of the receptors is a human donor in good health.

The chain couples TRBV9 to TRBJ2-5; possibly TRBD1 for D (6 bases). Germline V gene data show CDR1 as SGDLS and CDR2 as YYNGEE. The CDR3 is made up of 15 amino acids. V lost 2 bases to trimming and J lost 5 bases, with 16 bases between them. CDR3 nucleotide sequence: TGTGCCAGCAGCGTGGACAGCCTAGGCAGGGAGACCCAGTACTTC. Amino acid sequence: CASSVDSLGRETQYF.

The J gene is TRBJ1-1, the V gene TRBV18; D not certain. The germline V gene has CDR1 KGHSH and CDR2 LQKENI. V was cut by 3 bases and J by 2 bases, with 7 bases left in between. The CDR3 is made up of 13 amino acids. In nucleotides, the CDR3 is TGTGCCAGCTCACCCCGGACTAACACTGAAGCTTTCTTT. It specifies CASSPRTNTEAFF.

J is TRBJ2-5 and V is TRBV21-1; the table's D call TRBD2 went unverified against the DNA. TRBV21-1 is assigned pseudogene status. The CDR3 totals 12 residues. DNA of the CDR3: TGTGCCAGCAGCAATCTTCCGGGCGGGACGTACTTC. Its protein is CASSNLPGGTYF.

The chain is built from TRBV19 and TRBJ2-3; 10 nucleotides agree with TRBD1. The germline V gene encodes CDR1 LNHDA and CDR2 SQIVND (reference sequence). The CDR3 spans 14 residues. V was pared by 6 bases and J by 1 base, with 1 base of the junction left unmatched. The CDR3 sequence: CASRGTGGTDTQYF. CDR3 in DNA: TGTGCCAGTAGGGGGACAGGGGGCACAGATACGCAGTATTTT.

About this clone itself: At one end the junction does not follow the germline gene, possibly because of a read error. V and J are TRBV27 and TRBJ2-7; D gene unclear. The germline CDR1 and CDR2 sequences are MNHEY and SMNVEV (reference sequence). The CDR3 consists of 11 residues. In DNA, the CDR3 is TGTGCCAGCAGCGTTACCTACGAGCAGTGCTTC. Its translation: CASSVTYEQCF.

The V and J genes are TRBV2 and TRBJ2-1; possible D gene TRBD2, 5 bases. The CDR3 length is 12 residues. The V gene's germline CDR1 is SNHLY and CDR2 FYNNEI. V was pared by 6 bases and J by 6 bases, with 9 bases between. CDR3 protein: CASRLVGNEQFF. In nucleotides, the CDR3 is TGTGCCAGCAGACTAGTAGGCAATGAGCAGTTCTTC.

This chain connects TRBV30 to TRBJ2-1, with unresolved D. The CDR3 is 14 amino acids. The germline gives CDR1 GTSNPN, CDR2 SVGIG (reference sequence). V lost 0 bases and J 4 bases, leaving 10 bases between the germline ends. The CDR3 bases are TGTGCCTGGAGTGTACAAGTGCGGTACAATGAGCAGTTCTTC. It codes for CAWSVQVRYNEQFF.

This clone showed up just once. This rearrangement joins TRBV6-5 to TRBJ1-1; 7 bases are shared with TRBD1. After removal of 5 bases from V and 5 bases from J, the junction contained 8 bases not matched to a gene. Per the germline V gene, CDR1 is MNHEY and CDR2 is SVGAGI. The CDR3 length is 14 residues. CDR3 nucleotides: TGTGCCAGCAGTCAGCAGACAGGGTGGACTGAAGCTTTCTTT. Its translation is CASSQQTGWTEAFF.

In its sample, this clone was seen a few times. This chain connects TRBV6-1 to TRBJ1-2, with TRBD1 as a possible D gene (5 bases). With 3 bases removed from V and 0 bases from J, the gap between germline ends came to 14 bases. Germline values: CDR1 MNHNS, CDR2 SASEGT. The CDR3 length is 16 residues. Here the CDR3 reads CASSEGWGNSNYGYTF. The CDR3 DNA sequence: TGTGCCAGCAGTGAGGGATGGGGCAACTCTAACTATGGCTACACCTTC.